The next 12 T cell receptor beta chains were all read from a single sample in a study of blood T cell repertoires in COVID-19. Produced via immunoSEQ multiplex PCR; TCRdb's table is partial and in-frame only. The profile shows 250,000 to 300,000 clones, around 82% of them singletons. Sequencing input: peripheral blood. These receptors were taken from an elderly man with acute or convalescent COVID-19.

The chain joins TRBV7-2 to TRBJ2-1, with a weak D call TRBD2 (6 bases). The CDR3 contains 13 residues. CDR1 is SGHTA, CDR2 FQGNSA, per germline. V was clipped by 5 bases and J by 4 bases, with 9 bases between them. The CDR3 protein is CASSPGTYNEQFF. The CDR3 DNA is TGTGCCAGCAGCCCGGGGACTTACAATGAGCAGTTCTTC.

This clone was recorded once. The CDR3 loop is CASSSGTSGRADTQYF. The DNA of the CDR3 is TGTGCCAGCAGCTCCGGGACTAGCGGCCGGGCAGATACGCAGTATTTT. V is TRBV11-3 and J is TRBJ2-3, with TRBD2 matching over 11 bases. The V gene end was trimmed by 4 bases and the J gene end by 4 bases; junction bases not matched to a gene: 7. This CDR3 contains 16 residues. CDR1 and CDR2 (germline): SGHNT, YENEEA.

CDR3 nucleotide sequence: TGCGCCAGCAGCTTGGCGGAGGGCTCTGGGGCCAACGTCCTGACTTTC. It codes for CASSLAEGSGANVLTF. This chain connects TRBV5-1 to TRBJ2-6; tentative D call: TRBD2 (6 bases). CDR1 and CDR2 from the germline V gene are SGHRS and YFSETQ. CDR3 length equals 16 residues. V was cut by 0 bases and J by 0 bases, with 7 bases left in between.

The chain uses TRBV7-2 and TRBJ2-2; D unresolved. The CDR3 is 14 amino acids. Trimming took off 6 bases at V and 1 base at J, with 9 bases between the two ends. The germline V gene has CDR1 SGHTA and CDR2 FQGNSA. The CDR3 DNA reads TGTGCCAGCAGGTCCGGTTGGAACACCGGGGAGCTGTTTTTT. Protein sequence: CASRSGWNTGELFF.

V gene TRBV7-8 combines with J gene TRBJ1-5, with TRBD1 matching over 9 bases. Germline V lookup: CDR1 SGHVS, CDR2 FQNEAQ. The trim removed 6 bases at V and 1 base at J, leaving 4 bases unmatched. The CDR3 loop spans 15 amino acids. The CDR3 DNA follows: TGTGCCAGCAGTCGCGGGACAGGGAGCAATCAGCCCCAGCATTTT. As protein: CASSRGTGSNQPQHF.

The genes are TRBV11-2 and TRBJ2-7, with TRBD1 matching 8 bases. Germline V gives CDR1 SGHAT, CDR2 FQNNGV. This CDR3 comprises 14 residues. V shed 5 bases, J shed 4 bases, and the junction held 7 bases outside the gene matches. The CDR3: CASSPTTGVYEQYF. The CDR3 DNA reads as TGTGCCAGCAGCCCTACGACAGGGGTATACGAGCAGTACTTC. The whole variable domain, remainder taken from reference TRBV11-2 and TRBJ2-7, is EAGVAQSPRYKIIEKRQSVAFWCNPISGHATLYWYQQILGQGPKLLIQFQNNGVVDDSQLPKDRFSAERLKGVDSTLKIQPAKLEDSAVYLCASSPTTGVYEQYFGPGTRLTVT.

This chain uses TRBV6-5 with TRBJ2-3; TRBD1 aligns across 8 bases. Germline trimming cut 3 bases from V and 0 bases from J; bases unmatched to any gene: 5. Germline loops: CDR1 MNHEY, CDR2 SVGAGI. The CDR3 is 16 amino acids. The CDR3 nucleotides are TGTGCCAGCAGTTATGCCCGGACAGGGAGCACAGATACGCAGTATTTT. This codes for CASSYARTGSTDTQYF.

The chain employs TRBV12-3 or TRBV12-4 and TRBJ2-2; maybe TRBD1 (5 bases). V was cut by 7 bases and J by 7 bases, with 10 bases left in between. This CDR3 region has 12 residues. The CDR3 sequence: CASIRVGGELFF. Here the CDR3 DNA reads TGTGCCAGCATCAGGGTTGGCGGGGAGCTGTTTTTT.

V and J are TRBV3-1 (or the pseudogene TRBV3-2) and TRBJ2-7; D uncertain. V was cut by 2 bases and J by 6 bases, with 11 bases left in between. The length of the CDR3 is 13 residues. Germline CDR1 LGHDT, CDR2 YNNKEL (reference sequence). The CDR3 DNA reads TGTGCCAGCAGCCAATCAAATTACGGCGAGCAGTACTTC. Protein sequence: CASSQSNYGEQYF.

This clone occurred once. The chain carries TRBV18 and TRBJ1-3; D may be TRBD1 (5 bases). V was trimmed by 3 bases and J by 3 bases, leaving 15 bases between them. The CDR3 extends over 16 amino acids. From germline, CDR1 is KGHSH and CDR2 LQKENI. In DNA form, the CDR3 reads TGTGCCAGCTCACCGGACGGGGGGTACCTTGGAAACACCATATATTTT. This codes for CASSPDGGYLGNTIYF.

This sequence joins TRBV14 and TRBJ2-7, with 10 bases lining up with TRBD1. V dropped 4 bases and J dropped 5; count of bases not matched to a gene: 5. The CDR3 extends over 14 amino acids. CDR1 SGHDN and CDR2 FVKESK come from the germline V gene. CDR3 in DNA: TGTGCCAGCAGCCCCGGGACAGGGGTCCACGAGCAGTACTTC. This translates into CASSPGTGVHEQYF.

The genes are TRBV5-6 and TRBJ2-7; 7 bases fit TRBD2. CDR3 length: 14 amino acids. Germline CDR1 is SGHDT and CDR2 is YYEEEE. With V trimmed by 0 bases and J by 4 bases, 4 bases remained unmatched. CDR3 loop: CASSLAGGGYEQYF. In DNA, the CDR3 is TGTGCCAGCAGCTTGGCGGGGGGAGGATACGAGCAGTACTTC.